This is a list of T cell receptor beta chains from one sample in a study of blood T cell repertoires in COVID-19. TCRdb's copy holds only in-frame clones and misses some; the assay was immunoSEQ multiplex PCR. The profile shows around 110,000 clones, about three quarters of them singletons. Material for sequencing was peripheral blood. Receptor source: a man in his 70s with acute or convalescent COVID-19. Each CDR3 is given with its conserved first and last residue. Each record gives: clone size, V gene, D gene, J gene, CDR3 DNA, CDR3 protein. A D gene is named only where the DNA matches it firmly. Part of the rows lack a size; the others show once, few, many or a class for expanded clones.

>NA|TRBV5-4|TRBD2|TRBJ2-3
TGTGCCAGCAGCTTTCCGGGACTAGCGGGGGCAAGCACAGATACGCAGTATTTT
CASSFPGLAGASTDTQYF
>NA|TRBV9|NA|TRBJ1-6
TGTGCCAGCAGCGTCGACAGTTTTAATTCACCCCTCCACTTT
CASSVDSFNSPLHF
>NA|TRBV19|TRBD1|TRBJ1-3
TGTGCCAGTAGTATCCCCGGGACAGGGGGCGCGGGAGGAAACACCATATATTTT
CASSIPGTGGAGGNTIYF
>few|TRBV6-5|NA|TRBJ1-2
TGTGCCAGCGAACCTATTTGGAGTTTTGGCTACACCTTC
CASEPIWSFGYTF
>few|TRBV6-5|NA|TRBJ2-7
TGTGCCAGCAGTTACCGGAGGGTCTCCTACGAGCAGTACTTC
CASSYRRVSYEQYF
>NA|TRBV3-1/TRBV3-2|NA|TRBJ2-3
TGTGCCAGCAGCCAAGGGACCGGGGGCACAGATACGCAGTATTTT
CASSQGTGGTDTQYF
>NA|TRBV6-5|NA|TRBJ1-5
TGTGCCAGCACTGGACTGGGAGTTGGGCAGCCCCAGCATTTT
CASTGLGVGQPQHF
>NA|TRBV19|NA|TRBJ1-1
TGTGCCAGTAGTATATATCTCGGCGGCACTGAAGCTTTCTTT
CASSIYLGGTEAFF
>once|TRBV19|NA|TRBJ1-1
TGTGCCAGTAGACGGTTGAACACTGAAGCTTTCTTT
CASRRLNTEAFF
>NA|TRBV9|TRBD1|TRBJ1-2
TGTGCCAGCAGGGGACAGATGATCTATGGCTACACCTTC
CASRGQMIYGYTF
>few|TRBV9|NA|TRBJ1-2
TGTGCCAGCAGCGTAGGTGGGGGCGATGGCTACACCTTC
CASSVGGGDGYTF
>NA|TRBV19|TRBD1|TRBJ2-1
TGTGCCAGTAGTATCGGGGACAGGACCTGGTACAATGAGCAGTTCTTC
CASSIGDRTWYNEQFF
>NA|TRBV6-5|NA|TRBJ2-5
TGTGCCAGCAGCCCCGGCGGGGCCGCCCAAGAGACCCAGTACTTC
CASSPGGAAQETQYF
>NA|TRBV19|NA|TRBJ1-5
TGTGCCAGTACGCCCGGTGGCAATCAGCCCCAGCATTTT
CASTPGGNQPQHF
>NA|TRBV10-1|TRBD1|TRBJ2-2
TGCGCCAGCAGTGAGGGACAGGGGGCTTCCACCGGGGAGCTGTTTTTT
CASSEGQGASTGELFF
>NA|TRBV11-2|NA|TRBJ2-7
TGTGCCAGCAGCTTAGATACGGTGTCATCGCGGGAGCAGTACTTC
CASSLDTVSSREQYF
>NA|TRBV6-5|NA|TRBJ1-1
TGTGCCAGCAGTCTATACGCGGCAGCGAACACTGAAGCTTTCTTT
CASSLYAAANTEAFF
>once|TRBV10-1|NA|TRBJ2-2
TGCGCCAGCAGTGATTGGACAAGGGGCACCGGGGAGCTGTTTTTT
CASSDWTRGTGELFF
>NA|TRBV6-6|TRBD1|TRBJ1-5
TGTGCCAGCAGTCGAAAAACAGGGGAGGCTAATCAGCCCCAGCATTTT
CASSRKTGEANQPQHF
>NA|TRBV2|NA|TRBJ1-4
TGTGCCAGCAGTGCGCTAATACAGATTCTACTGTTTTTT
CASSALIQILLFF
>NA|TRBV7-7|TRBD1|TRBJ1-6
TGTGCCAGCAGCTTGGGACAGCATTCACCCCTCCACTTT
CASSLGQHSPLHF
>NA|TRBV2|NA|TRBJ1-6
TGTGCCATTAGGGGGGGTGTCAATTCACCCCTCCACTTT
CAIRGGVNSPLHF
>NA|TRBV27|TRBD1|TRBJ2-1
TGTGCCAGCAGGTCGGACAGGGCGGTCAATGAGCAGTTCTTC
CASRSDRAVNEQFF